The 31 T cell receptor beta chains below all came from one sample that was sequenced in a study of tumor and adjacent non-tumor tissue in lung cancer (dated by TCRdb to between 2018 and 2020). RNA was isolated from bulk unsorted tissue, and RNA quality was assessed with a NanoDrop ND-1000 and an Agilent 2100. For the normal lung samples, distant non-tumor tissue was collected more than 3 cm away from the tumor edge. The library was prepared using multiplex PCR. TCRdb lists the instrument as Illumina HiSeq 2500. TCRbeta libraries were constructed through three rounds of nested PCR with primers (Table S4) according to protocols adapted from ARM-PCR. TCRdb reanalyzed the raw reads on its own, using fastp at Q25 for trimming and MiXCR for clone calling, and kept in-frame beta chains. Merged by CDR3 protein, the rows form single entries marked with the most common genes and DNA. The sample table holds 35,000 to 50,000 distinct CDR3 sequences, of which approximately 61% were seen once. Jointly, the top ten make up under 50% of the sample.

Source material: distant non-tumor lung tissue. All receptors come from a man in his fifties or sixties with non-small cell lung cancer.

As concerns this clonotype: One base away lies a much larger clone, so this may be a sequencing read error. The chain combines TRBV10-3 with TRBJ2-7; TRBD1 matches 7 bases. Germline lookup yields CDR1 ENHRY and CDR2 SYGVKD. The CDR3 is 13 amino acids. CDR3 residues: CASDGQDTYGQYF. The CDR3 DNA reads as TGTGCCTCGGACGGACAGGACACCTACGGGCAGTACTTC.

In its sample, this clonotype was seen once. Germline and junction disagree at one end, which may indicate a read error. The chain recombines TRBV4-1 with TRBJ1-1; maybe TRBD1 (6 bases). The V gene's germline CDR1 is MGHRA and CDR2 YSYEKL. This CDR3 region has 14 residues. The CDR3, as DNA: TGTGCCAGCAGCCAAGGGGACATGAACACTGAAGCTTTATTT. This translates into CASSQGDMNTEALF.

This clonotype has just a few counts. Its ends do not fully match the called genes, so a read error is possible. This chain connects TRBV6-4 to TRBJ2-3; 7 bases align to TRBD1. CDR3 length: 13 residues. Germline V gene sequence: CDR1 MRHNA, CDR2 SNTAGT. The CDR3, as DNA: TGTGCCGGCAGTGACAGGGACACAGATACGCAGTATTTT. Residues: CAGSDRDTDTQYF.

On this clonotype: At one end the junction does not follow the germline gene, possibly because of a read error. CDR3 protein: CTRSTADTQYF. In nucleotides, the CDR3 is TGTACCAGGAGTACAGCAGATACGCAGTATTTT. V and J are TRBV6-1 and TRBJ2-3; unclear D gene. The V gene's germline CDR1 is MNHNS and CDR2 SASEGT. CDR3 length: 11 amino acids.

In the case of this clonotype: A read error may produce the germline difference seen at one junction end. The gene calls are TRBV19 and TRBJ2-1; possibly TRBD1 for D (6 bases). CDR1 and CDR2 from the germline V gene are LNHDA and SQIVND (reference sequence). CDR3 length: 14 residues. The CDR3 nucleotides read TGTGCCAGTAGTATCGGAGTCCAGGGGCATGATCAGTTCTTC. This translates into CASSIGVQGHDQFF.

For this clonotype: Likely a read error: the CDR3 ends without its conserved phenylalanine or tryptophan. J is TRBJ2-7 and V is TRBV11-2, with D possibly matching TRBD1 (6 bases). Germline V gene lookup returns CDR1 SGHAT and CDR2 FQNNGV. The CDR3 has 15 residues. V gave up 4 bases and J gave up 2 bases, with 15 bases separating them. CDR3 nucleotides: TGTGCCAGCAGCTCAGGGACATGCAGAACCTACGAGCAGTACATC. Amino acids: CASSSGTCRTYEQYI.

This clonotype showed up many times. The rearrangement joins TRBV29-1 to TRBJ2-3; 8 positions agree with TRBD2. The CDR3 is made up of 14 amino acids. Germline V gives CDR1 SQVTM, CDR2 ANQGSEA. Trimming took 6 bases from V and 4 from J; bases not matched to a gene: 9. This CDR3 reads CSVEASGRADTQYF. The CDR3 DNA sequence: TGCAGCGTAGAGGCTAGCGGGCGCGCAGATACGCAGTATTTT.

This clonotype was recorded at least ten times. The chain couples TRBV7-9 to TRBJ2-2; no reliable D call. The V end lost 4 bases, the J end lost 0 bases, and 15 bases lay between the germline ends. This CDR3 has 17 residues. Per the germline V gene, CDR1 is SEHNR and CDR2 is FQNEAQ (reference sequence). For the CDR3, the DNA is TGTGCCAGCAGCTCCCGCCTCGGACGGCCGAACACCGGGGAGCTGTTTTTT. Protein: CASSSRLGRPNTGELFF.

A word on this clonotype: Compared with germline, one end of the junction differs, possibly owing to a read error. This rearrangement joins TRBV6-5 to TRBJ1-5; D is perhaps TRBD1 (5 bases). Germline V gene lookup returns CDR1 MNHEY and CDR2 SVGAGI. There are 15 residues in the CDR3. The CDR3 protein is CAGSYTSGHGQPQHF. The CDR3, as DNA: TGTGCCGGCAGTTACACGTCAGGACACGGTCAGCCCCAGCATTTT.

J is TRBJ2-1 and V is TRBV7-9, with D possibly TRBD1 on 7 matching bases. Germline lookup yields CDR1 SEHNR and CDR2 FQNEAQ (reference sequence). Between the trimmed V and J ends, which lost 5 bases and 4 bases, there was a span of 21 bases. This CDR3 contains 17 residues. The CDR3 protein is CASSPKGGTDDYNEQFF. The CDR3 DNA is TGTGCCAGCAGCCCAAAGGGCGGGACAGATGATTACAATGAGCAGTTCTTC. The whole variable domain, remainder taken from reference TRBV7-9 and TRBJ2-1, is DTGVSQNPRHKITKRGQNVTFRCDPISEHNRLYWYRQTLGQGPEFLTYFQNEAQLEKSRLLSDRFSAERPKGSFSTLEIQRTEQGDSAMYLCASSPKGGTDDYNEQFFGPGTRLTVL.

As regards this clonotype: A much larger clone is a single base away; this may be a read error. In DNA, the CDR3 is TGCGGTGCAGCTAGGACTAGCGGGGGCCAACAAGAGACCCAGTACTTC. It encodes CGAARTSGGQQETQYF. J is TRBJ2-5 and V is TRBV20-1; 13 positions agree with TRBD2. CDR1 DFQATT and CDR2 SNEGSKA come from the germline V gene (reference sequence). The CDR3 loop spans 16 amino acids.

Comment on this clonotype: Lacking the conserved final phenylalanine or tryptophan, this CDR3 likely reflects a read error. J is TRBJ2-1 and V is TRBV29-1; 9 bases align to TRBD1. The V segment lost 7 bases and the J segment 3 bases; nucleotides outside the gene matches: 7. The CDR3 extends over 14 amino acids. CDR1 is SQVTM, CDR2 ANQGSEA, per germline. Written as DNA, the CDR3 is TGCAGCGGCGGACGACAGGGGGACTACAATGAGCAGTTCATA. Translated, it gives CSGGRQGDYNEQFI.

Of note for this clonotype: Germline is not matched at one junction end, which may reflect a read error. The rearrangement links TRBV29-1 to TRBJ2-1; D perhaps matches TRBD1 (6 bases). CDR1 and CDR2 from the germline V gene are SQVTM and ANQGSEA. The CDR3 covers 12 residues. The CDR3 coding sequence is TGCAGCGTCGCTGACGGGGACAATGTGCAGTTCTTC. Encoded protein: CSVADGDNVQFF.

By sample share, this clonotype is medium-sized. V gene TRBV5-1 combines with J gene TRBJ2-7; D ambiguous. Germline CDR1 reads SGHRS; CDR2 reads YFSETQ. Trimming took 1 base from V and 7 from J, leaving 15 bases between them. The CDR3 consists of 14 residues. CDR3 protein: CASSLRAGGLEQYF. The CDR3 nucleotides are TGCGCCAGCAGCTTGAGGGCCGGCGGATTGGAGCAGTACTTC. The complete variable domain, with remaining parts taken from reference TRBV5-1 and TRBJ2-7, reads KAGVTQTPRYLIKTRGQQVTLSCSPISGHRSVSWYQQTPGQGLQFLFEYFSETQRNKGNFPGRFSGRQFSNSRSEMNVSTLELGDSALYLCASSLRAGGLEQYFGPGTRLTVT.

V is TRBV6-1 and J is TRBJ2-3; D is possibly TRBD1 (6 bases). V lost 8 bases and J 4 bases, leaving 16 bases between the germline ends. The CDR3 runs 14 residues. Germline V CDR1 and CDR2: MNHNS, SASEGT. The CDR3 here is CASGWTDYADTQYF. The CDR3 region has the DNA TGTGCCAGCGGATGGACAGACTACGCAGATACGCAGTATTTT.

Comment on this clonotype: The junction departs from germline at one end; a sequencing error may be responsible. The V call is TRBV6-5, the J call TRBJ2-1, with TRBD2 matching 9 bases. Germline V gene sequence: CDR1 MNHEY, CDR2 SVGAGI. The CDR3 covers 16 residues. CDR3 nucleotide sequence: TGTGCCAGCAGTAAAACTAGCGGGTCATCCTACAATAAGCAATTCTTC. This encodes CASSKTSGSSYNKQFF.

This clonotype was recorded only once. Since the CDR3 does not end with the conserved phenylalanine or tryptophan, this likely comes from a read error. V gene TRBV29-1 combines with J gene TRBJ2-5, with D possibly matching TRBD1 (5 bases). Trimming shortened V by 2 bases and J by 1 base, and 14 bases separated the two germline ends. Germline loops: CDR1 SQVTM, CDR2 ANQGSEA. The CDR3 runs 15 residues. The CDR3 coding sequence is TGCAGCGTTGAAAGCCCCAGGCAGGGCCAAGAGACCCAGTACTAC. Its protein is CSVESPRQGQETQYY.

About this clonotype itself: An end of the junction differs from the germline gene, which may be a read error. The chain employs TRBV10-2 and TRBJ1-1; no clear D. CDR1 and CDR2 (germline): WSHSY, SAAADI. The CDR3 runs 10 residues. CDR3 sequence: CASCEIKAFF. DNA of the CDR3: TGCGCCAGCTGTGAGATCAAAGCTTTCTTT.

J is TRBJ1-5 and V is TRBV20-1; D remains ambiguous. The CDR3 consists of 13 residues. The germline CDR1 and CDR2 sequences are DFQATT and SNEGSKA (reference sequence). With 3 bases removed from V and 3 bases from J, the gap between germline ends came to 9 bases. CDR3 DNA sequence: TGCAGTGCTAGCCCAGGATACAATCAGCCCCAGCATTTT. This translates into CSASPGYNQPQHF.

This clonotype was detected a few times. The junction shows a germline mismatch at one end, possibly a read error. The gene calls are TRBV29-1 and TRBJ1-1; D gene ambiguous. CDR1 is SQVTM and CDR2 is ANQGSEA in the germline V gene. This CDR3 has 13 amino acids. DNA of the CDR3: TGCAGTGTTGACGGGGTTCTGGGCATTGAAGCTTTCTTT. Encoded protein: CSVDGVLGIEAFF.

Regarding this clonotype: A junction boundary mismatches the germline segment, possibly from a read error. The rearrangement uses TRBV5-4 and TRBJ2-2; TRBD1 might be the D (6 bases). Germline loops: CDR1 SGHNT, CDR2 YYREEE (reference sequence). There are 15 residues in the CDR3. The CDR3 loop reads CASSPDSAKTGELFF. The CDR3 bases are TGTGCCAGCAGCCCGGACAGCGCGAAGACCGGGGAACTGTTTTTT.

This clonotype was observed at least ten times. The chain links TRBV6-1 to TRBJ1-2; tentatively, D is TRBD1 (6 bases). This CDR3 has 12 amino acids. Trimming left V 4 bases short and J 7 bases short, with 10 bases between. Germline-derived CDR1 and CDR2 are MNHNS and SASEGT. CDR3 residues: CASSGDTTGYTF. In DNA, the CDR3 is TGTGCCAGCAGTGGGGACACCACTGGCTACACCTTC.

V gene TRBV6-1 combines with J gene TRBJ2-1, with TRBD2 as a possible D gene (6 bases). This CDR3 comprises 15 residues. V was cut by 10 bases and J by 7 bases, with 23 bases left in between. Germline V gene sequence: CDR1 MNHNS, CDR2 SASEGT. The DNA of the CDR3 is TGTGCCACCCTTGAGGGCGGGATAGAGGCGAATGAGCAGTTCTTC. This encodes CATLEGGIEANEQFF.

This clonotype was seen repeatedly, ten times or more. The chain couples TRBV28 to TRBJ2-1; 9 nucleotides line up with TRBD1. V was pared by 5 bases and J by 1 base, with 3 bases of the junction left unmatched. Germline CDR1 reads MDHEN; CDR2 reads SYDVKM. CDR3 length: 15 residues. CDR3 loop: CASSGDRDSYNEQFF. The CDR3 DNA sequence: TGTGCCAGCAGTGGGGACAGGGATTCCTACAATGAGCAGTTCTTC.

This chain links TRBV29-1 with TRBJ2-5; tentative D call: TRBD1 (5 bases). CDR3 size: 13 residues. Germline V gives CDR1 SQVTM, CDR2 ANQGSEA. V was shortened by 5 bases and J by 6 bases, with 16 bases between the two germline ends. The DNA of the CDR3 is TGCAGCGTTATATTCCCGACAGTGAAGACCCAGTACTTC. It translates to CSVIFPTVKTQYF.

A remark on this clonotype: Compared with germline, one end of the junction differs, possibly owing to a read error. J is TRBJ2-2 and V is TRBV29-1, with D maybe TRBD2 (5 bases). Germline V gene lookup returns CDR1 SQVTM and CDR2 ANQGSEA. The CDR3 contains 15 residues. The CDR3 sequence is CSVDYGRGNTWELFF. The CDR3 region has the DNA TGCAGCGTTGATTATGGGAGAGGGAACACCTGGGAGCTCTTTTTT.

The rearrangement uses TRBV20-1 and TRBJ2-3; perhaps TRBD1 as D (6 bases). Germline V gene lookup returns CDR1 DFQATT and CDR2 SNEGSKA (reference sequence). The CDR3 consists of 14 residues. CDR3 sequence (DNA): TGCAGCGAACAGGGCGGTTACAGGACAGATACGCAGTATTTT. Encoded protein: CSEQGGYRTDTQYF.

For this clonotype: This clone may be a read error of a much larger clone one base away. Here the CDR3 reads CAWSVWQGGRAYTF. For the CDR3, the DNA is TGTGCCTGGAGTGTATGGCAGGGGGGTCGGGCCTACACCTTC. The gene calls are TRBV30 and TRBJ1-2, with TRBD1 matching over 7 bases. Germline CDR1 and CDR2: GTSNPN and SVGIG (reference sequence). The CDR3 extends over 14 amino acids. V lost 0 bases to trimming and J lost 10 bases; unmatched junction nucleotides: 11.

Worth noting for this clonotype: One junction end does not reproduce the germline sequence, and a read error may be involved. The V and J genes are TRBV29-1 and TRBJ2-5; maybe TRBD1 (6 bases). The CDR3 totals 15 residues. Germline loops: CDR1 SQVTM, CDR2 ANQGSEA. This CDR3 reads CSVAPGQFGEETQYF. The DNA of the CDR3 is TGCAGCGTTGCACCCGGACAGTTCGGAGAAGAGACTCAGTACTTC.

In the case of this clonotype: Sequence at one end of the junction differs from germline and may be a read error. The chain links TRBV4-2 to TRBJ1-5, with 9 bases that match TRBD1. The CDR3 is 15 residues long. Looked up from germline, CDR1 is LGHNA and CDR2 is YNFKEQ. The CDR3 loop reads CASSQSTGGRQLQHF. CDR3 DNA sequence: TGTGCCAGCAGCCAATCCACAGGGGGCCGACAGCTCCAGCATTTT.

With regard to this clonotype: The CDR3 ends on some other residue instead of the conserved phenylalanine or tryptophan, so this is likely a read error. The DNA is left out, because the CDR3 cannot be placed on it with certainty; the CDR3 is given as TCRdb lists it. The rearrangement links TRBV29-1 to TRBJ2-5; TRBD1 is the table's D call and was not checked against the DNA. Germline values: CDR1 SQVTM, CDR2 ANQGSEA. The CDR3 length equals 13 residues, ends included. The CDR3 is CSVGGGGGETHYL.